These 30 T cell receptor beta chains share one sample of origin, sequenced in a study of control samples from healthy donors and cancer patients. Data came from immunoSEQ multiplex PCR; TCRdb stores just in-frame clones and leaves some out. The sample lists 130,000 to 150,000 clones, around 90% occurring once. Sequencing was performed on blood. All receptors come from a young man in good health.

This clone was detected once. The chain recombines TRBV19 with TRBJ1-4, with a possible D match to TRBD1 (6 bases). This CDR3 contains 14 residues. V shed 6 bases and J shed 5 bases, with 13 bases lying between them. Germline assignment: CDR1 LNHDA and CDR2 SQIVND (reference sequence). The CDR3 spells CASRTDSQNEKLFF. The CDR3 coding sequence is TGTGCCAGTAGAACGGACAGCCAGAATGAAAAACTGTTTTTT.

This chain connects TRBV9 to TRBJ2-1; D is undetermined. The germline V gene encodes CDR1 SGDLS and CDR2 YYNGEE. The CDR3 length is 17 residues. Trimming left V 1 base short and J 0 bases short, with 14 bases between. As DNA, the CDR3 is TGTGCCAGCAGCGTATATACACGCCAGACCTCCTACAATGAGCAGTTCTTC. This translates into CASSVYTRQTSYNEQFF. The entire variable domain, with the rest obtained from reference TRBV9 and TRBJ2-1, is as follows: DSGVTQTPKHLITATGQRVTLRCSPRSGDLSVYWYQQSLDQGLQFLIQYYNGEERAKGNILERFSAQQFPDLHSELNLSSLELGDSALYFCASSVYTRQTSYNEQFFGPGTRLTVL.

This clone was recorded only once. At one end, the junction sequence differs from germline, possibly due to a read error. The chain joins TRBV6-5 to TRBJ2-3; D possibly uses TRBD1 or TRBD2 (5 bases each). CDR1 and CDR2 from the germline V gene are MNHEY and SVGAGI. The CDR3 has 14 amino acids. The CDR3: CASSPRDGLDMQYF. The CDR3 nucleotides read TGTGCCAGCAGTCCCCGGGACGGACTTGATATGCAGTATTTT.

The chain combines TRBV4-1 with TRBJ2-7; TRBD2 matches at 8 bases. This CDR3 has 14 amino acids. Germline V gene lookup returns CDR1 MGHRA and CDR2 YSYEKL. V lost 4 bases and J lost 7; bases outside the gene matches: 9. Here the CDR3 DNA reads TGCGCCAGCAGCCCCGGACTAGCTGCTGGGGAGCAGTACTTC. Protein sequence: CASSPGLAAGEQYF.

The chain joins TRBV15 to TRBJ1-1, with D tentatively TRBD1 (5 bases). The ends were cut back, 5 bases at V and 4 bases at J, with 14 bases in the middle. This CDR3 contains 14 residues. Germline CDR1 is LNHNV and CDR2 is YYDKDF (reference sequence). Here the CDR3 DNA reads TGTGCCACCAGCTCCCCCAGGGTGACCACTGAAGCTTTCTTT. It translates to CATSSPRVTTEAFF. Supplemented by reference TRBV15 and TRBJ1-1, the full variable domain reads DAMVIQNPRYQVTQFGKPVTLSCSQTLNHNVMYWYQQKSSQAPKLLFHYYDKDFNNEADTPDNFQSRRPNTSFCFLDIRSPGLGDTAMYLCATSSPRVTTEAFFGQGTRLTVV.

V and J are TRBV12-5 and TRBJ1-4, with a weak D call TRBD1 (5 bases). The CDR3 spans 15 residues. Trimming cost V 5 bases and J 0 bases, with 10 bases left between them. Germline CDR1 LGHNT, CDR2 FRNRAP. In nucleotides, the CDR3 is TGTGCTAGTGGTCCTGGGACTGCAACTAATGAAAAACTGTTTTTT. It specifies CASGPGTATNEKLFF.

This chain links TRBV27 with TRBJ1-2, with a weak D call TRBD1 (6 bases). Trimming stripped 6 bases from V and 4 bases from J, with 15 bases between. Looked up from germline, CDR1 is MNHEY and CDR2 is SMNVEV (reference sequence). There are 14 residues in the CDR3. In DNA form, the CDR3 reads TGTGCCAGCAGGCCACAGGGTGTCGGCTATGGCTACACCTTC. Translating gives CASRPQGVGYGYTF.

J is TRBJ2-5 and V is TRBV24-1; D possibly corresponds to TRBD1 (5 bases). Trimming left V 4 bases short and J 4 bases short, with 9 bases between. CDR1 KGHDR and CDR2 SFDVKD come from the germline V gene. The CDR3 length is 13 residues. CDR3 region: CATSEQGGETQYF. In DNA form, the CDR3 reads TGTGCCACCAGTGAGCAGGGTGGAGAGACCCAGTACTTC.

V usage is TRBV5-6 and J usage is TRBJ1-4; D gene ambiguous. V lost 2 bases to trimming and J lost 0 bases, with 5 bases between them. This CDR3 is 14 amino acids long. Per the germline V gene, CDR1 is SGHDT and CDR2 is YYEEEE. The CDR3 DNA is TGTGCCAGCAGCTTCGGCGCAACTAATGAAAAACTGTTTTTT. Protein sequence: CASSFGATNEKLFF.

The chain recombines TRBV7-3 with TRBJ2-5; the match to TRBD1 covers 8 bases. CDR1 is SGHTA, CDR2 FQGTGA, per germline. There are 13 residues in the CDR3. V was pared by 4 bases and J by 3 bases, with 1 base of the junction left unmatched. The CDR3 spells CASSSTGEETQYF. The CDR3 nucleotides read TGTGCCAGCAGCTCGACAGGGGAAGAGACCCAGTACTTC.

The rearrangement links TRBV3-1 (or the pseudogene TRBV3-2) to TRBJ1-4; the D gene is possibly TRBD1 (5 bases). The CDR3 is made up of 13 amino acids. V gave up 4 bases and J gave up 8 bases, with 11 bases separating them. Germline loops: CDR1 LGHDT, CDR2 YNNKEL (reference sequence). The CDR3 is CASSRGAVEKLFF. CDR3 nucleotides: TGTGCCAGCAGCCGCGGGGCAGTCGAAAAACTGTTTTTT.

This clone turned up a few times. J is TRBJ2-7 and V is TRBV7-9; the D is unclear. V was cut by 5 bases and J by 5 bases, with 10 bases left in between. Germline V gene data show CDR1 as SEHNR and CDR2 as FQNEAQ (reference sequence). The CDR3 extends over 12 amino acids. The CDR3 sequence: CASSRATHEQYF. CDR3 bases: TGTGCCAGCAGCCGGGCGACTCACGAGCAGTACTTC.

The chain joins TRBV5-1 to TRBJ2-1; D remains unclear. The CDR3 has 14 residues. Trimming removed 0 bases at V and 8 bases at J, with 12 bases between. CDR1 and CDR2 from the germline V gene are SGHRS and YFSETQ. The CDR3 loop is CASSLASRAYEQFF. CDR3 sequence (DNA): TGCGCCAGCAGCTTGGCCTCACGGGCGTATGAGCAGTTCTTC.

The chain couples TRBV15 to TRBJ1-3; unclear D gene. CDR1 and CDR2 (germline): LNHNV, YYDKDF (reference sequence). The CDR3 covers 16 residues. Trimming took off 3 bases at V and 0 bases at J, with 12 bases between the two ends. CDR3 amino acids: CATSSFLGLSGNTIYF. The CDR3 DNA reads TGTGCCACCAGCAGTTTTCTAGGGCTCTCTGGAAACACCATATATTTT.

For this clone: This specimen includes other DNA sequences encoding the same CDR3. V gene TRBV9 combines with J gene TRBJ2-3; 7 nucleotides align to TRBD2. Germline-derived CDR1 and CDR2 are SGDLS and YYNGEE. This CDR3 has 14 residues. Trimming removed 2 bases from V and 0 bases from J; junction bases left unmatched: 0. As DNA, the CDR3 is TGTGCCAGCAGCGTCGGGGGGAGCACAGATACGCAGTATTTT. Protein product: CASSVGGSTDTQYF.

The V and J genes are TRBV9 and TRBJ2-3; 9 bases line up with TRBD2. This CDR3 is 16 amino acids long. Germline-derived CDR1 and CDR2 are SGDLS and YYNGEE. V gave up 4 bases and J gave up 4 bases; unmatched junction bases: 10. The chain's CDR3 is CASSPGASGEADTQYF. CDR3 nucleotides: TGTGCCAGCAGCCCCGGAGCTAGCGGGGAGGCAGATACGCAGTATTTT.

Regarding this clone: An end of the junction differs from the germline gene, which may be a read error. The chain links TRBV3-1 (or the pseudogene TRBV3-2) to TRBJ1-6; D may be TRBD1 (6 bases). This CDR3 has 14 residues. Germline-derived CDR1 and CDR2 are LGHDT and YNNKEL (reference sequence). In DNA form, the CDR3 reads TGTGCCAGCAGCCTAGGGACATATAACTCACCCCTCCACTTT. This gives the protein CASSLGTYNSPLHF.

The chain has TRBV27 and TRBJ2-5; weak D call: TRBD2 (6 bases). This CDR3 spans 15 amino acids. Looked up from germline, CDR1 is MNHEY and CDR2 is SMNVEV (reference sequence). V gave up 5 bases and J gave up 2 bases, with 15 bases separating them. The CDR3 is CASSPRRGGQETQYF. Written as DNA, the CDR3 is TGTGCCAGCAGTCCAAGGCGGGGTGGGCAAGAGACCCAGTACTTC.

The chain recombines TRBV4-3 with TRBJ2-1; D assignment may be TRBD1 or TRBD2 (5 bases each). The CDR3 consists of 16 residues. Between the trimmed V and J ends, which lost 0 bases and 6 bases, there was a span of 15 bases. Germline V gene sequence: CDR1 LGHNA, CDR2 YSLEER. CDR3 nucleotide sequence: TGCGCCAGCAGCCAAGATCCGGGGCAGGTTCGCAATGAGCAGTTCTTC. Translation: CASSQDPGQVRNEQFF.

With regard to this clone: Sequence at one end of the junction differs from germline and may be a read error. This chain uses TRBV28 with TRBJ2-7, with a possible D match to TRBD2 (6 bases). Germline V lookup: CDR1 MDHEN, CDR2 SYDVKM. The CDR3 totals 15 residues. The CDR3: CASSLSLGPSGTPSF. The CDR3 DNA follows: TGTGCCAGCAGTTTATCGCTGGGCCCATCCGGGACTCCCTCCTTC.

The CDR3 protein is CASGLGGGSEQYF. As DNA, the CDR3 is TGTGCTAGTGGTTTGGGAGGGGGGTCCGAGCAGTACTTC. The rearrangement links TRBV12-5 to TRBJ2-7; D is tentatively TRBD1 or TRBD2 (6 bases each). The germline CDR1 and CDR2 sequences are LGHNT and FRNRAP. The V and J ends lost 1 base and 6 bases respectively, with 10 bases between them. This CDR3 is 13 amino acids long.

The chain is built from TRBV6-5 and TRBJ2-7, with D hard to call. Germline CDR1 and CDR2: MNHEY and SVGAGI. Trimming pared 2 bases from V and 3 bases from J, leaving 17 bases between. The CDR3 loop spans 16 amino acids. In DNA, the CDR3 is TGTGCCAGCAGTTACACAAGGGCCTTCGACCTCTACGAGCAGTACTTC. It specifies CASSYTRAFDLYEQYF.

This chain joins TRBV4-3 and TRBJ2-4; 12 bases line up with TRBD2. J lost 1 base, V lost 2 bases, and 3 bases had no gene match. Germline CDR1 LGHNA, CDR2 YSLEER. The CDR3 extends over 17 amino acids. CDR3 in DNA: TGCGCCAGCAGCCAATCTAGCGGGGGGGCGGCCAAAAACATTCAGTACTTC. It translates to CASSQSSGGAAKNIQYF.

Note on this clone: A read error may account for a junction end that differs from germline. The chain employs TRBV29-1 and TRBJ1-1; D is unresolved. CDR3 length: 14 residues. Germline CDR1 reads SQVTM; CDR2 reads ANQGSEA. In DNA form, the CDR3 reads TGCAGCGTGGAAGGTAAGGCGGGGAACACTGAAGCTTTCTTT. Residues: CSVEGKAGNTEAFF.

The chain couples TRBV6-6 to TRBJ2-3; 10 bases are shared with TRBD2. Germline trimming cut 8 bases from V and 4 bases from J; bases unmatched to any gene: 12. Germline CDR1 reads MNHNY; CDR2 reads SVGAGI (reference sequence). The CDR3 runs 16 residues. DNA for the CDR3: TGTGCCAGCGGGCGCGAAGCGGGAGGGGGACCAGATACGCAGTATTTT. Translated: CASGREAGGGPDTQYF.

Turning to this clone: At the DNA level, this CDR3 is encoded by other sequences in the same sample as well. This chain's CDR3 is CASSLTGNNSPLHF. The CDR3 DNA reads TGTGCCAGCAGCCTGACAGGGAATAATTCACCCCTCCACTTT. The chain joins TRBV7-3 to TRBJ1-6; 7 bases agree with TRBD1. Germline loops: CDR1 SGHTA, CDR2 FQGTGA. V was clipped by 5 bases and J by 5 bases; unmatched bases: 3. This CDR3 spans 14 amino acids.

This clone was recorded once. The chain has TRBV5-4 and TRBJ1-6; D gene uncertain. Trimming cost V 4 bases and J 0 bases, with 17 bases left between them. Germline CDR1 is SGHNT and CDR2 is YYREEE (reference sequence). The CDR3 is 18 residues long. CDR3 coding DNA: TGTGCCAGCAGCCCCACGGGCAGGCTCCCCTCCTATAATTCACCCCTCCACTTT. Its protein is CASSPTGRLPSYNSPLHF.

This clone has a single count. The chain joins TRBV4-2 to TRBJ1-1; D not resolved. There are 14 residues in the CDR3. Per the germline V gene, CDR1 is LGHNA and CDR2 is YNFKEQ. Trimming shortened V by 4 bases and J by 0 bases, and 9 bases separated the two germline ends. Here the CDR3 DNA reads TGTGCCAGCAGCCTCAGGACTATGAACACTGAAGCTTTCTTT. The encoded protein is CASSLRTMNTEAFF.

The rearrangement joins TRBV4-1 to TRBJ1-1; 10 nucleotides line up with TRBD1. Germline V gene lookup returns CDR1 MGHRA and CDR2 YSYEKL. The CDR3 runs to 16 residues. J lost 1 base, V lost 4 bases, and 6 bases had no gene match. The CDR3 nucleotides read TGCGCCAGCAGCCCCTGGGACAGGGGAGGGAACACTGAAGCTTTCTTT. The encoded protein is CASSPWDRGGNTEAFF.

On this clone itself: One junction end does not reproduce the germline sequence, and a read error may be involved. This sequence joins TRBV2 and TRBJ1-1; D may be TRBD1 (6 bases). The CDR3 is made up of 14 amino acids. Per the germline V gene, CDR1 is SNHLY and CDR2 is FYNNEI. The CDR3 spells CASTRAQGLDFPIF. The CDR3 DNA sequence: TGTGCCAGCACGCGCGCACAGGGCTTGGACTTCCCGATCTTT.